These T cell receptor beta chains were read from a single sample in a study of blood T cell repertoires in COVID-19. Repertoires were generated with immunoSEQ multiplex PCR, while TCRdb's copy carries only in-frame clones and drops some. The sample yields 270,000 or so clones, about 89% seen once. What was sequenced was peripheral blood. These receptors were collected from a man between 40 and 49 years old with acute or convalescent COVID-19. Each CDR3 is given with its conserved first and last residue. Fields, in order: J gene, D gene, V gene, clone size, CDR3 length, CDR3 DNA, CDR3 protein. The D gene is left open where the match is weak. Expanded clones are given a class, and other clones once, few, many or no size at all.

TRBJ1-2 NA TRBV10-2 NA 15 TGCGCCAGCAGTGAGTCCACGACAGCTAACTATGGCTACACCTTC CASSESTTANYGYTF
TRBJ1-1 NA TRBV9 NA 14 TGTGCCAGCAGCGCGCACGAGGGTTTCACTGAAGCTTTCTTT CASSAHEGFTEAFF
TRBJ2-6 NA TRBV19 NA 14 TGTGCCAGTAACCGGGGGTATGGGGCCAACGTCCTGACTTTC CASNRGYGANVLTF
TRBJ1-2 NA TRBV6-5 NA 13 TGTGCCACCTCTTCCACATTTCAGGGTGGCTACACCTTC CATSSTFQGGYTF
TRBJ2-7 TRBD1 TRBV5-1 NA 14 TGCGCCAGCAGCTTGGCCATGGGACAGGGTGCGCAGTACTTC CASSLAMGQGAQYF
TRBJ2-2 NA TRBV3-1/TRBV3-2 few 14 TGTGCCAGCAGCCACCCCCCCAGGACCGGGGAGCTGTTTTTT CASSHPPRTGELFF
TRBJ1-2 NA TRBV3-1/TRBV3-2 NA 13 TGTGCCAGCAGCCAAGACCCAGGGAGGGGCTACACCTTC CASSQDPGRGYTF
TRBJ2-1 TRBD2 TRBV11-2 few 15 TGTGCCAGCAGCCCCCGGGGCGGGGGGGCATATGAGCAGTTCTTC CASSPRGGGAYEQFF
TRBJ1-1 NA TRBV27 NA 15 TGTGCCAGCAGTTTATTATCAGGGATGAACACTGAAGCTTTCTTT CASSLLSGMNTEAFF
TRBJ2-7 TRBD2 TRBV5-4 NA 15 TGTGCCAGCACCCTAAACAGCGGGGGGTCGGGAGAGCAGTACTTC CASTLNSGGSGEQYF
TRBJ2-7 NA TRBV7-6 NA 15 TGTGCCAGCAGCCCAACTCCTCACCTCTCCTACGAGCAGTACTTC CASSPTPHLSYEQYF
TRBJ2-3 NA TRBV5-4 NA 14 TGTGCCAGCAGTCGTCTAGAAGTCCCAGATACGCAGTATTTT CASSRLEVPDTQYF
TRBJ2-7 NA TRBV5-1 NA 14 TGCGCCAGCAGCCCGCGGGTCTCCCCCTACGAGCAGTACTTC CASSPRVSPYEQYF
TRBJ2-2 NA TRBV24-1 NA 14 TGTGCCACCAGTGATTTTAGGCAGGGGTATAGGATGTTTTTT CATSDFRQGYRMFF
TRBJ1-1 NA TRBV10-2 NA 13 TGCGCCAGCAGTGAAGGATGGGAGGGTGAAGCTTTCTTT CASSEGWEGEAFF
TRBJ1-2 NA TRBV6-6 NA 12 TGTGCCAGCAGTAACTACAGGGAAGGCTACACCTTC CASSNYREGYTF
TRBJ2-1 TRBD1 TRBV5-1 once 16 TGCGCCAGCAGCTTCACTCGGACAGGGGCAGGCAATGAGCAGTTCTTC CASSFTRTGAGNEQFF
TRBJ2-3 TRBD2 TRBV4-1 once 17 TGCGCCAGCAGCCCCTCGAGGACTAGCGGGAGGGGAGATACGCAGTATTTT CASSPSRTSGRGDTQYF
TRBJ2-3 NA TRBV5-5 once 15 TGTGCCAGCAGCTCCCTGGGGGCCTGGACAGATACGCAGTATTTT CASSSLGAWTDTQYF
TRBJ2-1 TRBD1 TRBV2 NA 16 TGTGCCAGCAGTCCTGGACAGGCGACTTTCTACAATGAGCAGTTCTTC CASSPGQATFYNEQFF
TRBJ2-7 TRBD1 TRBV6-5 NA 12 TGTGCCAGCACATGGGACAGGGTCAAGCAGTACTTC CASTWDRVKQYF
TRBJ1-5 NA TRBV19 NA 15 TGTGCCAGTAGTCCAGACAGGATTAGCAATCAGCCCCAGCATTTT CASSPDRISNQPQHF
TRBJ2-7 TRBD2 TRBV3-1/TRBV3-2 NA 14 TGTGCCAGCAGCCAAGGGACTAGGGGCTACGAGCAGTACTTC CASSQGTRGYEQYF
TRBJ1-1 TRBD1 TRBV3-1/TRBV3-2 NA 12 TGTGCCAGCAGCCGCGGGACAGGGAGCACATCCTTT CASSRGTGSTSF
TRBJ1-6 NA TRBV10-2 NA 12 TGCGCCAGCAGTGAGGCAGGCACACCCCTCCACTTT CASSEAGTPLHF
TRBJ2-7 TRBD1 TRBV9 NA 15 TGTGCCAGCAGCGCCCGTACAGGGGGTTCTGGGGAGCAGTACTTC CASSARTGGSGEQYF
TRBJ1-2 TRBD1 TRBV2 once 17 TGTGCCAGCAGTGCAGAAAGGGGGACAGGACCTCGCTATGGCTACACCTTC CASSAERGTGPRYGYTF
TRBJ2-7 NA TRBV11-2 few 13 TGTGCCAGCAGCCCTTGGCCCTTTTACGAGCAGTACTTC CASSPWPFYEQYF
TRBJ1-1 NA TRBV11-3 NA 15 TGTGCCAGCAGCTACTACAGGAGGGTGAACACTGAAGCTTTCTTT CASSYYRRVNTEAFF
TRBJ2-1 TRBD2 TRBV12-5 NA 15 TGTGCTAGTGGCATAGGACTAGCGGTTAACAATGAGCAGTTCTTC CASGIGLAVNNEQFF
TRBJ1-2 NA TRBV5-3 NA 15 TGTGCCAGAAGCTTGATGCGGGGTTCGCTTCGGGGCTACACCTTC CARSLMRGSLRGYTF
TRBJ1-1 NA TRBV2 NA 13 TGTGCCAGCAGCCTACGGGGGAACACTGAAGCTTTCTTT CASSLRGNTEAFF
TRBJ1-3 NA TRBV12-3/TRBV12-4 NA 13 TGTGCCAGCAGTTTGACTCTAGGAAACACCATATATTTT CASSLTLGNTIYF
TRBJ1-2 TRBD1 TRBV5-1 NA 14 TGCGCCAGCAGCTTGGGACAGGGATGGGATGGCTACACCTTC CASSLGQGWDGYTF
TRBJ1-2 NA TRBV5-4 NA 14 TGTGCCAGCAGCTTGGAAACGCGGGACTATGGCTACACCTTC CASSLETRDYGYTF
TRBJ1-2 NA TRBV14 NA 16 TGTGCCAGCAGCCAACTGTCCCGGGTCTCACGATGGGGCTACACCTTC CASSQLSRVSRWGYTF
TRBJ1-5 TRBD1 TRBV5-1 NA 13 TGCGCCAGCAGCCTACAGGGGAATCAGCCCCAGCATTTT CASSLQGNQPQHF
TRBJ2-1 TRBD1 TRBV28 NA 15 TGTGCCAGCAGCAAGGGAGGGACAGGGGGAAATGAGCAGTTCTTC CASSKGGTGGNEQFF
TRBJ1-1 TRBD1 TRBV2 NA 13 TGTGCCAGCAGAACCGGGACAGCATTTGAAGCTTTCTTT CASRTGTAFEAFF
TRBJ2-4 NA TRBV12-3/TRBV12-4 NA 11 TGTGCCAGCAGTTCGGAAAACATTCAGTACTTC CASSSENIQYF
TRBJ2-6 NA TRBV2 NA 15 TGTGCCAGCAGTGACGCAGGGGATGGGGCCAACGTCCTGACTTTC CASSDAGDGANVLTF
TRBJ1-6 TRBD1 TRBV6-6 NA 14 TGTGCCAGCAATCAGGGACAGATGAATTCACCCCTCCACTTT CASNQGQMNSPLHF
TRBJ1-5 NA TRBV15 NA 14 TGTGCCACCAGCAGAGGCGGGAACAATCAGCCCCAGCATTTT CATSRGGNNQPQHF
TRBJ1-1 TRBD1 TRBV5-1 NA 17 TGCGCCAGCAGCCCGGGGACAGGGAAGGGTATGAACACTGAAGCTTTCTTT CASSPGTGKGMNTEAFF
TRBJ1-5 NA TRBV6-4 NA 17 TGTGCCAGCAGTGACCTCGTAAGAGGAAAGATCAATCAGCCCCAGCATTTT CASSDLVRGKINQPQHF
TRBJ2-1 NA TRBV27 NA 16 TGTGCCAGCAGTTTAGCCCTCTTCAGCTCCTACAATGAGCAGTTCTTC CASSLALFSSYNEQFF
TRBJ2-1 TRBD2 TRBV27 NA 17 TGTGCCAGCAGTTCCGGACTAGCGGGGGCTGGGTACAATGAGCAGTTCTTC CASSSGLAGAGYNEQFF
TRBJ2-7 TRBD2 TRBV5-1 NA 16 TGCGCCAGCAGCTTGATACCTAGCGGGGGGGAGTACGAGCAGTACTTC CASSLIPSGGEYEQYF
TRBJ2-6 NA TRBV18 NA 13 TGTGCCAGCTCCGTCTCTGGGGCCAACGTCCTGACTTTC CASSVSGANVLTF
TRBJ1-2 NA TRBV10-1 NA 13 TGCGCCAGCAGTGAAGGGGCTAACTATGGCTACACCTTC CASSEGANYGYTF
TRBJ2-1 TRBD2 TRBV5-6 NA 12 TGTGCCAGCAGCGGCGCGGGGGGAAGACAGTTCTTC CASSGAGGRQFF
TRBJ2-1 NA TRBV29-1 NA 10 TGCAGCGTTTACGGGAATGAGCAGTTCTTC CSVYGNEQFF
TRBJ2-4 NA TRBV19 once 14 TGTGCCAGTACTCATCCGGTGGCCAAAAACATTCAGTACTTC CASTHPVAKNIQYF
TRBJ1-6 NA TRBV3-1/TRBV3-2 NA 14 TGTGCCAGCAGTCAGGGTACCTATAATTCACCCCTCCACTTT CASSQGTYNSPLHF
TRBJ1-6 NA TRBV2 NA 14 TGTGCCAGCAGTCGACAGAGCACTAATTCACCCCTCCACTTT CASSRQSTNSPLHF
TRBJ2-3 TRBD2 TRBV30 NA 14 TGTGCCTGGAGTGTACGGGGGGGCACAGATACGCAGTATTTT CAWSVRGGTDTQYF
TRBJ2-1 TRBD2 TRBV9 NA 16 TGTGCCAGCAGCGTAGAGTCGCGGGGGACCTACAATGAGCAGTTCTTC CASSVESRGTYNEQFF
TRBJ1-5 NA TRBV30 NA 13 TGTGCCTGGAGTGTGTCGCAGAATCAGCCCCAGCATTTT CAWSVSQNQPQHF
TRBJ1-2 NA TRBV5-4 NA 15 TGTGCCAGCAGCTTGGATCGGGGTAGTGGTTATGGCTACACCTTC CASSLDRGSGYGYTF